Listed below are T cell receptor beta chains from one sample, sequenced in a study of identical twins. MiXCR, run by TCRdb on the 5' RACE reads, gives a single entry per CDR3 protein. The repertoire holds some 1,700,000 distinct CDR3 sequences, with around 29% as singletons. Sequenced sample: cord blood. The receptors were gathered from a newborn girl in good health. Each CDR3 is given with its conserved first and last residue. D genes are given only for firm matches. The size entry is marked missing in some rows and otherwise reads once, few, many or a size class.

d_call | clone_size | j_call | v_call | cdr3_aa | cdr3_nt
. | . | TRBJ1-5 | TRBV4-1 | CASSKGVGQPQHF | TGCGCCAGCAGCAAAGGGGTAGGGCAGCCCCAGCATTTT
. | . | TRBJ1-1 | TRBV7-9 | CASSRRDIEAFF | TGTGCCAGCAGCCGCCGGGACATCGAAGCTTTCTTT
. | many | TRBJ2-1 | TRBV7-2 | CASSLSLWKDNEQFF | TGTGCCAGCAGCCTTAGCCTGTGGAAGGACAATGAGCAGTTCTTC
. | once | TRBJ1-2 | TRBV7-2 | CANSLFRQSLRDYGYTF | TGTGCCAACAGCTTGTTCCGACAGAGTCTAAGGGACTATGGCTACACCTTC
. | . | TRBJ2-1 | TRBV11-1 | CASSLRGRGTHNEQFF | TGTGCCAGCAGCTTAAGGGGGCGGGGGACGCACAATGAGCAGTTCTTC
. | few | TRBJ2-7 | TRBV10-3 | CAISEPATYEQYF | TGTGCCATCAGTGAGCCCGCTACCTACGAGCAGTACTTC
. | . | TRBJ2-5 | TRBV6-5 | CASRNTGVTYNEQYF | TGTGCCAGCAGAAACACGGGAGTTACCTACAATGAGCAGTACTTC
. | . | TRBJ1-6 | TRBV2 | CASRVESSYNSPLHF | TGTGCCAGCAGGGTGGAGAGCTCCTATAATTCACCCCTCCACTTT
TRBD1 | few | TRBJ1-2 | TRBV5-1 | CASSLAGQGVGYTF | TGCGCCAGCAGCTTGGCCGGACAGGGGGTCGGCTACACCTTC
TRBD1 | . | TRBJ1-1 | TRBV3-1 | CASSQRGGPARQGVDTEAFF | TGTGCCAGCAGCCAACGGGGGGGCCCGGCCAGACAGGGGGTAGACACTGAAGCTTTCTTT
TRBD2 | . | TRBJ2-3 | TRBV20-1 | CSARDRTSGGVDTQYF | TGCAGTGCTAGAGATCGAACTAGCGGGGGGGTAGATACGCAGTATTTT